The rows below give T cell receptor beta chains drawn from one sample of a study of technical replicates of blood from several donors. Using immunoSEQ multiplex PCR, the repertoire was profiled, and TCRdb retains in-frame clones only, with some absent. The sample includes about 100,000 clones, about 94% of them seen just once. The sample was T cells isolated from PBMCs. The origin of the receptors is a human donor in good health. CDR3s include the opening cysteine and the closing phenylalanine or tryptophan. D genes are given only for firm matches.

CDR3: CASSLDYQFGTGMNGYTF; D: TRBD1; V: TRBV7-2; J: TRBJ1-2
CDR3: CASSQVGTPRETQYF; D: NA; V: TRBV4-1; J: TRBJ2-5
CDR3: CASSLDPRYEQYF; D: NA; V: TRBV5-4; J: TRBJ2-7
CDR3: CATNTQGRADTQYF; D: TRBD1; V: TRBV28; J: TRBJ2-3
CDR3: CASSHDRQGPGELFF; D: TRBD1; V: TRBV6-4; J: TRBJ2-2
CDR3: CASSEGRRGINEQFF; D: NA; V: TRBV10-1; J: TRBJ2-1
CDR3: CASSQQGADTDTQYF; D: TRBD1; V: TRBV11-3; J: TRBJ2-3
CDR3: CASNLAGVSYNEQFF; D: TRBD2; V: TRBV28; J: TRBJ2-1
CDR3: CASSPVTSGRERAVFEQYF; D: TRBD2; V: TRBV11-2; J: TRBJ2-7
CDR3: CSARSVNEQFF; D: NA; V: TRBV20-1; J: TRBJ2-1
CDR3: CASSLLGGAGNEQFF; D: NA; V: TRBV28; J: TRBJ2-1
CDR3: CAISESASQSYEQYF; D: NA; V: TRBV10-3; J: TRBJ2-7
CDR3: CASRIVGGNQPQHF; D: NA; V: TRBV19; J: TRBJ1-5
CDR3: CASKALAGVSETQYF; D: TRBD2; V: TRBV4-1; J: TRBJ2-5
CDR3: CASSIPLLGGANYGYTF; D: NA; V: TRBV19; J: TRBJ1-2
CDR3: CASSLNSMGSGNTIYF; D: NA; V: TRBV7-8; J: TRBJ1-3
CDR3: CASSTGGQETDTQYF; D: TRBD1; V: TRBV6-5; J: TRBJ2-3
CDR3: CASSQAPGLGGGDTQYF; D: TRBD2; V: TRBV4-1; J: TRBJ2-3
CDR3: CASSIRQGGEAFF; D: TRBD1; V: TRBV11-3; J: TRBJ1-1
CDR3: CASRKRDGLINYGYTF; D: NA; V: TRBV19; J: TRBJ1-2
CDR3: CAISESVASNEQFF; D: NA; V: TRBV10-3; J: TRBJ2-1
CDR3: CSVEVANSYEQYF; D: NA; V: TRBV29-1; J: TRBJ2-7